This is a list of T cell receptor beta chains from one sample in a study of cytomegalovirus exposure and HLA in healthy donors. Method: immunoSEQ multiplex PCR; TCRdb's copy keeps in-frame clones and lacks some. The table for this sample gives some 84,000 clones. Sequenced input: PBMCs. Every receptor here comes from a man aged 45-60 years in good health and CMV-seronegative. CDR3s include the opening cysteine and the closing phenylalanine or tryptophan. The D gene is left open where the match is weak.

cdr3_length,d_call,j_call,v_call,cdr3_aa,cdr3_nt
14,-,TRBJ1-5,TRBV2,CASSYRVQAQPQHF,TGTGCCAGCAGCTACAGGGTACAAGCTCAGCCCCAGCATTTT
16,TRBD2,TRBJ2-7,TRBV5-6,CASSSTSGGTSYEQYF,TGTGCCAGCAGCTCGACTAGCGGGGGAACCTCCTACGAGCAGTACTTC
14,-,TRBJ1-2,TRBV29-1,CSVDDKGGGDGYTF,TGCAGCGTTGATGACAAAGGCGGAGGGGACGGCTACACCTTC
15,TRBD1,TRBJ2-7,TRBV6-5,CASSYSGDRASEQYF,TGTGCCAGCAGTTACTCAGGGGACAGGGCCTCCGAGCAGTACTTC
16,-,TRBJ1-6,TRBV5-1,CASSSQGRTYNSPLHF,TGCGCCAGCAGCTCCCAGGGCAGAACCTATAATTCACCCCTCCACTTT
14,TRBD2,TRBJ2-3,TRBV6-6,CASSGTSGGDTQYF,TGTGCCAGCAGTGGGACTAGCGGGGGTGATACGCAGTATTTT
13,TRBD1,TRBJ1-2,TRBV28,CASGIQGNYGYTF,TGTGCCAGCGGAATACAGGGGAACTATGGCTACACCTTC
13,-,TRBJ2-3,TRBV7-9,CASSLSGRDTQYF,TGTGCCAGCAGCTTAAGTGGCCGCGATACGCAGTATTTT
13,-,TRBJ1-1,TRBV7-2,CASSSDRNTEAFF,TGTGCCAGCAGCAGCGACAGGAACACTGAAGCTTTCTTT
17,TRBD2,TRBJ2-3,TRBV9,CASSVQGAGGITDTQYF,TGTGCCAGCAGCGTACAGGGAGCGGGGGGTATCACAGATACGCAGTATTTT
14,TRBD1,TRBJ2-7,TRBV27,CASSLSNRGYEQYF,TGTGCCAGCAGTCTCTCAAACAGGGGCTACGAGCAGTACTTC
15,-,TRBJ2-1,TRBV6-5,CASRELELSYNEQFF,TGTGCCAGCAGAGAGCTGGAGCTCTCCTACAATGAGCAGTTCTTC
14,-,TRBJ1-2,TRBV4-2,CASSLYSGTDGYTF,TGTGCCAGCAGCCTATACTCGGGTACGGATGGCTACACCTTC
14,-,TRBJ2-3,TRBV4-1,CASSQVVSADTQYF,TGCGCCAGCAGCCAAGTGGTTAGCGCAGATACGCAGTATTTT
15,-,TRBJ1-5,TRBV6-1,CASSVVEFSNQPQHF,TGTGCCAGCAGTGTGGTCGAGTTCAGCAATCAGCCCCAGCATTTT
14,-,TRBJ2-7,TRBV2,CASTGGRIPYEQYF,TGTGCCAGCACCGGTGGCAGGATCCCCTACGAGCAGTACTTC
17,-,TRBJ2-3,TRBV9,CASSPEILGRRTDTQYF,TGTGCCAGCAGCCCCGAAATCTTGGGGAGACGCACAGATACGCAGTATTTT
14,-,TRBJ2-3,TRBV29-1,CSVDGGGHTDTQYF,TGCAGCGTTGACGGAGGGGGCCACACAGATACGCAGTATTTT
15,-,TRBJ2-3,TRBV7-2,CASSPPGGVGDTQYF,TGTGCCAGCAGCCCACCGGGCGGGGTGGGAGATACGCAGTATTTT
15,TRBD1,TRBJ2-7,TRBV7-2,CASSPGQGRGYEQYF,TGTGCCAGCAGCCCCGGACAGGGCCGAGGCTACGAGCAGTACTTC
13,-,TRBJ2-6,TRBV2,CASSNSGANVLTF,TGTGCCAGCAGCAACTCTGGGGCCAACGTCCTGACTTTC
14,-,TRBJ2-7,TRBV11-3,CASSLTGVTYEQYF,TGTGCCAGCAGCTTAACGGGGGTAACCTACGAGCAGTACTTC
15,-,TRBJ2-7,TRBV18,CASSPQGQSSYEQYF,TGTGCCAGCTCACCGCAGGGCCAGAGCTCCTACGAGCAGTACTTC
14,TRBD1,TRBJ1-6,TRBV28,CASSSGTGEYPLHF,TGTGCCAGCAGTTCCGGGACAGGGGAGTATCCCCTCCACTTT
13,-,TRBJ1-1,TRBV6-5,CASSYSEGYEAFF,TGTGCCAGCAGTTACTCCGAGGGATATGAAGCTTTCTTT
13,-,TRBJ1-4,TRBV6-5,CASSYDQGEKLFF,TGTGCCAGCAGTTACGACCAGGGCGAAAAACTGTTTTTT
14,-,TRBJ2-5,TRBV10-2,CASKSGGIQETQYF,TGCGCCAGCAAGAGTGGGGGCATCCAAGAGACCCAGTACTTC
16,-,TRBJ1-5,TRBV6-1,CAGSGARAAANQPQHF,TGTGCCGGCAGTGGGGCGCGGGCAGCGGCAAATCAGCCCCAGCATTTT
13,-,TRBJ1-1,TRBV7-8,CASSSTVNTEAFF,TGTGCCAGCAGCTCTACAGTGAACACTGAAGCTTTCTTT
15,TRBD1,TRBJ2-5,TRBV19,CASSTQGDPGETQYF,TGTGCCAGTAGTACACAGGGGGACCCGGGAGAGACCCAGTACTTC
17,TRBD1,TRBJ1-6,TRBV2,CASNRPGGKAYNSPLHF,TGTGCCAGCAACCGCCCAGGGGGGAAGGCCTATAATTCACCCCTCCACTTT
17,TRBD1,TRBJ2-4,TRBV28,CASSPGTGAGAKNIQYF,TGTGCCAGCAGTCCCGGGACAGGGGCCGGAGCCAAAAACATTCAGTACTTC
12,-,TRBJ1-1,TRBV30,CAWVPWNTEAFF,TGTGCCTGGGTCCCATGGAACACTGAAGCTTTCTTT
15,-,TRBJ2-3,TRBV5-4,CASSLGLEVTDTQYF,TGTGCCAGCAGCTTGGGACTAGAAGTCACAGATACGCAGTATTTT
13,TRBD2,TRBJ2-7,TRBV10-2,CASSEITGGGQYF,TGCGCCAGCAGTGAGATCACAGGCGGGGGGCAGTACTTC
15,TRBD1,TRBJ2-3,TRBV5-1,CASTPQGTSTDTQYF,TGCGCCAGCACCCCACAGGGGACGAGCACAGATACGCAGTATTTT
13,-,TRBJ1-6,TRBV6-4,CASSDLDGSPLHF,TGTGCCAGCAGTGACCTTGACGGGTCACCCCTCCACTTT
13,-,TRBJ2-5,TRBV25-1,CASSERGGETQYF,TGTGCCAGCAGTGAGAGGGGGGGAGAGACCCAGTACTTC
16,TRBD2,TRBJ2-3,TRBV6-1,CASSEASGASPDTQYF,TGTGCCAGCAGTGAAGCTAGCGGGGCATCCCCCGATACGCAGTATTTT
14,-,TRBJ2-5,TRBV7-9,CASSAHPGEETQYF,TGTGCCAGCAGCGCACACCCAGGCGAAGAGACCCAGTACTTC
14,-,TRBJ1-4,TRBV2,CASRSGMNNEKLFF,TGTGCCAGCAGGTCAGGGATGAATAATGAAAAACTGTTTTTT
15,-,TRBJ2-1,TRBV7-2,CASSDLGGSYNEQFF,TGTGCCAGCAGCGATCTAGGAGGCTCCTACAATGAGCAGTTCTTC
16,TRBD2,TRBJ2-1,TRBV13,CASSQLLAGGYNEQFF,TGTGCCAGCAGCCAACTCCTAGCGGGGGGGTACAATGAGCAGTTCTTC
16,-,TRBJ1-4,TRBV18,CASSFPDTGSNEKLFF,TGTGCCAGCTCTTTTCCCGATACAGGGTCCAATGAAAAACTGTTTTTT
15,TRBD2,TRBJ2-5,TRBV11-3,CASSLTGGAYETQYF,TGTGCCAGCAGCTTAACCGGGGGGGCCTATGAGACCCAGTACTTC
19,TRBD1,TRBJ2-6,TRBV7-3,CASSSWPRDSRSGANVLTF,TGTGCCAGCAGCTCCTGGCCCCGGGACAGTCGATCGGGGGCCAACGTCCTGACTTTC
16,-,TRBJ2-6,TRBV4-3,CASSQAWGLGANVLTF,TGCGCCAGCAGCCAAGCATGGGGGCTTGGGGCCAACGTCCTGACTTTC
14,TRBD1,TRBJ2-3,TRBV13,CASSPRTGGDTQYF,TGTGCCAGCAGCCCCCGGACAGGGGGGGATACGCAGTATTTT
15,-,TRBJ2-7,TRBV18,CASSPGLGEPYEQYF,TGTGCCAGCTCACCAGGTTTGGGCGAGCCCTACGAGCAGTACTTC
15,-,TRBJ2-7,TRBV27,CASRGRGILAYEQYF,TGTGCCAGCAGGGGTCGGGGAATACTAGCCTACGAGCAGTACTTC
12,-,TRBJ2-3,TRBV4-2,CASSQDSNTQYF,TGTGCCAGCAGCCAAGATTCAAATACGCAGTATTTT